A single sample is the source of the 7 T cell receptor beta chains below, sequenced in a study of blood T cell repertoires in COVID-19. The table came from immunoSEQ multiplex PCR; TCRdb's copy has only in-frame clones and leaves some out. The repertoire includes approximately 330,000 clones, 70% to 90% of them detected once, and roughly 4.1% sits in the top ten. The sequencing sample was made of peripheral blood. These receptors all stem from a woman aged 45-60 years with active or convalescent COVID-19.

The chain uses TRBV24-1 and TRBJ1-2, with a tentative D call TRBD1 (6 bases). V lost 4 bases and J 3 bases, leaving 11 bases between the germline ends. The CDR3 totals 14 residues. Germline CDR1 and CDR2: KGHDR and SFDVKD. The CDR3 nucleotides read TGTGCCACCAGTGACCCCTCAGGGGACTATGGCTACACCTTC. Residues: CATSDPSGDYGYTF.

This clone was recorded only once. V gene TRBV18 combines with J gene TRBJ1-3, with D maybe TRBD1 (6 bases). CDR1 is KGHSH and CDR2 is LQKENI in the germline V gene. The CDR3 is made up of 16 amino acids. Trimming pared 3 bases from V and 0 bases from J, leaving 12 bases between. The CDR3 nucleotides read TGTGCCAGCTCACCCTGGACAGAGCCCTCTGGAAACACCATATATTTT. The encoded protein is CASSPWTEPSGNTIYF.

This chain uses TRBV14 with TRBJ1-1; D call uncertain. CDR3 size: 13 residues. V lost 2 bases to trimming and J lost 6 bases, with 10 bases between them. Looked up from germline, CDR1 is SGHDN and CDR2 is FVKESK. The CDR3 DNA reads as TGTGCCAGCAGCCAATCGGGAGTCGCTGAAGCTTTCTTT. Amino acid sequence: CASSQSGVAEAFF.

The chain carries TRBV15 and TRBJ2-1; D is unresolved. This CDR3 comprises 16 residues. Per the germline V gene, CDR1 is LNHNV and CDR2 is YYDKDF (reference sequence). Trimming pared 0 bases from V and 4 bases from J, leaving 13 bases between. CDR3 coding DNA: TGTGCCACCAGCAGAGATGTAACGGTATCTTACAATGAGCAGTTCTTC. As protein: CATSRDVTVSYNEQFF. Full variable domain (missing parts from reference TRBV15 and TRBJ2-1): DAMVIQNPRYQVTQFGKPVTLSCSQTLNHNVMYWYQQKSSQAPKLLFHYYDKDFNNEADTPDNFQSRRPNTSFCFLDIRSPGLGDTAMYLCATSRDVTVSYNEQFFGPGTRLTVL.

This chain connects TRBV11-2 to TRBJ1-2; maybe TRBD1 (6 bases). Trimming removed 1 base at V and 4 bases at J, with 19 bases between. The CDR3 has 17 residues. CDR1 and CDR2 from the germline V gene are SGHAT and FQNNGV. The CDR3: CASSLGVMQGFRYGYTF. CDR3 DNA sequence: TGTGCCAGCAGCTTAGGGGTAATGCAGGGGTTTCGCTATGGCTACACCTTC.

J is TRBJ2-7 and V is TRBV2; the match to TRBD2 covers 10 bases. CDR1 and CDR2 from the germline V gene are SNHLY and FYNNEI. This CDR3 region has 16 residues. V dropped 6 bases and J dropped 2; count of bases not matched to a gene: 10. The CDR3 nucleotides are TGTGCCAGCAGGCTGCTCCGGACTAGCGGAACCTACGAGCAGTACTTC. Translation gives CASRLLRTSGTYEQYF.

The chain's CDR3 is CASSPTDNEQFF. Here the CDR3 DNA reads TGCGCCAGCAGCCCCACGGACAATGAGCAGTTCTTC. The chain recombines TRBV5-1 with TRBJ2-1; D is undetermined. The germline V and J ends were trimmed by 4 bases and 5 bases, with 7 bases remaining between them. Looked up from germline, CDR1 is SGHRS and CDR2 is YFSETQ. The CDR3 loop spans 12 amino acids. The variable domain in full, completed from reference TRBV5-1 and TRBJ2-1, reads KAGVTQTPRYLIKTRGQQVTLSCSPISGHRSVSWYQQTPGQGLQFLFEYFSETQRNKGNFPGRFSGRQFSNSRSEMNVSTLELGDSALYLCASSPTDNEQFFGPGTRLTVL.